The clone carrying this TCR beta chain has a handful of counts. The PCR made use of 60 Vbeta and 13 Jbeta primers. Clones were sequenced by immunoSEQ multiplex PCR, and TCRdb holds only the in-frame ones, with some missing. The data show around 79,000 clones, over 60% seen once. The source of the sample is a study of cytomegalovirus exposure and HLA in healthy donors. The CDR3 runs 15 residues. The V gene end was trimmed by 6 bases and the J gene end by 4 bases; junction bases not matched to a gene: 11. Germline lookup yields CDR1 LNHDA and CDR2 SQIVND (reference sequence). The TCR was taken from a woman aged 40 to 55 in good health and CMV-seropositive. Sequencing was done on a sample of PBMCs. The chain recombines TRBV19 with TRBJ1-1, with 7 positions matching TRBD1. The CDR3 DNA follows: TGTGCCAGTAGCCCTAAAGTCACAGGGGCCACTGAAGCTTTCTTT. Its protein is CASSPKVTGATEAFF.